Below are 12 T cell receptor beta chains sequenced from a single sample in a study of PD-L1 blockade in urothelial cancer (dated 2017 in TCRdb). The library came from the immunoSEQ multiplex PCR assay. TCRdb limited this immuneACCESS table to in-frame rearrangements with V and J called. A share of clones is missing; checked studies link under half to unresolved V genes, and the rest is unexplained. Across this sample there are tens of thousands of clones, with under 90% seen only once. The ten largest account for 18% of the sample. This sample comprised PBMCs, obtained around atezolizumab (anti-PD-L1) treatment. These receptors were obtained from a man aged 55 to 70 with urothelial cancer.

The chain links TRBV5-1 to TRBJ2-1; 9 nucleotides line up with TRBD1. Per germline, CDR1 SGHRS and CDR2 YFSETQ. CDR3 length equals 17 residues. V dropped 4 bases and J dropped 5; count of bases not matched to a gene: 13. CDR3 in DNA: TGCGCCAGCAGCCTGGGTCTTGGGACAGGGACCCACAATGAGCAGTTCTTC. The encoded protein is CASSLGLGTGTHNEQFF. Complete variable domain (other parts from reference TRBV5-1 and TRBJ2-1): KAGVTQTPRYLIKTRGQQVTLSCSPISGHRSVSWYQQTPGQGLQFLFEYFSETQRNKGNFPGRFSGRQFSNSRSEMNVSTLELGDSALYLCASSLGLGTGTHNEQFFGPGTRLTVL.

The J gene is TRBJ2-6, the V gene TRBV9, with D perhaps TRBD1 (5 bases). The CDR3 extends over 15 amino acids. V dropped 3 bases and J dropped 0 bases, with 7 bases sitting between them. The germline V gene encodes CDR1 SGDLS and CDR2 YYNGEE. The CDR3 spells CASSATVSGANVLTF. In DNA, the CDR3 is TGTGCCAGCAGCGCGACAGTCTCTGGGGCCAACGTCCTGACTTTC. Drawing the rest from reference TRBV9 and TRBJ2-6, the complete variable domain is DSGVTQTPKHLITATGQRVTLRCSPRSGDLSVYWYQQSLDQGLQFLIQYYNGEERAKGNILERFSAQQFPDLHSELNLSSLELGDSALYFCASSATVSGANVLTFGAGSRLTVL.

The chain recombines TRBV10-3 with TRBJ1-3; the match to TRBD1 covers 9 bases. V gave up 10 bases and J gave up 0 bases; unmatched junction bases: 7. CDR1 is ENHRY, CDR2 SYGVKD, per germline. CDR3 length: 15 residues. CDR3 sequence (DNA): TGTGCCACCGGCGACAGGGGGACCTCTGGAAACACCATATATTTT. Residues: CATGDRGTSGNTIYF.

The DNA for the CDR3 is TGTGCCAGCCGGTCCAGAGTCCAGGGAGGGACTAACTATGGCTACACCTTC. Translated, it gives CASRSRVQGGTNYGYTF. The chain couples TRBV28 to TRBJ1-2; D possibly corresponds to TRBD1 (5 bases). Per germline, CDR1 MDHEN and CDR2 SYDVKM. V was trimmed by 8 bases and J by 0 bases, leaving 22 bases between them. The CDR3 is made up of 17 amino acids.

V and J are TRBV15 and TRBJ1-1; D unclear. Trimming left V 0 bases short and J 7 bases short, with 9 bases between. The length of the CDR3 is 13 residues. Germline-derived CDR1 and CDR2 are LNHNV and YYDKDF (reference sequence). In DNA form, the CDR3 reads TGTGCCACCAGCAGAGATGGGAGCCGTGAAGCTTTCTTT. Its translation: CATSRDGSREAFF.

The V gene is TRBV10-2, the J gene TRBJ1-4, with a weak D call TRBD1 (6 bases). CDR1 is WSHSY and CDR2 is SAAADI in the germline V gene. Trimming took 7 bases from V and 5 from J, leaving 14 bases between them. This CDR3 contains 14 residues. The CDR3 bases are TGCGCCAGCAAGATCCCGGGACAAAATGAAAAACTGTTTTTT. It codes for CASKIPGQNEKLFF.

The V call is TRBV11-1, the J call TRBJ1-1, with D uncertain. This CDR3 has 13 amino acids. The V end was cut by 2 bases, the J end by 7 bases, with 11 bases between. The germline V gene has CDR1 SGHAT and CDR2 FQDESV (reference sequence). The CDR3 sequence: CASSLWFGDEAFF. DNA of the CDR3: TGTGCCAGCAGCTTATGGTTTGGAGATGAAGCTTTCTTT.

Only one count was recorded for this clone. This chain uses TRBV4-1 with TRBJ2-7; D unresolved. The CDR3 length is 13 residues. V dropped 0 bases and J dropped 5 bases, with 8 bases sitting between them. In germline, CDR1 is MGHRA, CDR2 YSYEKL. CDR3 sequence (DNA): TGCGCCAGCAGCCAAGATCTGGGCCACGAGCAGTACTTC. It encodes CASSQDLGHEQYF.

This chain links TRBV11-2 with TRBJ1-6, with TRBD1 matching over 7 bases. From germline, CDR1 is SGHAT and CDR2 FQNNGV. V lost 3 bases and J lost 5; bases outside the gene matches: 4. CDR3 length: 15 amino acids. The CDR3 DNA reads as TGTGCCAGCAGCTTGAGGACAGGAAATAATTCACCCCTCCACTTT. This sequence encodes CASSLRTGNNSPLHF.

This clone has just one count. The chain recombines TRBV7-8 with TRBJ1-6; weak D call: TRBD1 (5 bases). Trimming took 5 bases from V and 12 from J, leaving 17 bases between them. This CDR3 is built from 14 residues. Germline V gene data show CDR1 as SGHVS and CDR2 as FQNEAQ. The CDR3 nucleotides read TGTGCCAGCAGCCCCGTCTCAGGGATTTTACCCCTCCACTTT. Translation: CASSPVSGILPLHF.

V gene TRBV19 combines with J gene TRBJ2-7, with a weak D call TRBD1 (5 bases). The V and J ends lost 3 bases and 2 bases respectively, with 11 bases between them. Germline loops: CDR1 LNHDA, CDR2 SQIVND (reference sequence). This CDR3 has 14 residues. CDR3 amino acids: CASSIDSRPYEQYF. For the CDR3, the DNA is TGTGCCAGTAGTATTGACAGTCGACCCTACGAGCAGTACTTC. The full variable domain, rest sourced from reference TRBV19 and TRBJ2-7, is DGGITQSPKYLFRKEGQNVTLSCEQNLNHDAMYWYRQDPGQGLRLIYYSQIVNDFQKGDIAEGYSVSREKKESFPLTVTSAQKNPTAFYLCASSIDSRPYEQYFGPGTRLTVT.

This clone appeared once. The chain combines TRBV4-2 with TRBJ1-2; 9 positions agree with TRBD1. The CDR3 runs 17 residues. The V gene end was trimmed by 0 bases and the J gene end by 7 bases; junction bases not matched to a gene: 12. CDR1 LGHNA and CDR2 YNFKEQ come from the germline V gene. CDR3 bases: TGTGCCAGCAGCCAAGATATCGCGGGGACAGGGATCGGTGGCTACACCTTC. This codes for CASSQDIAGTGIGGYTF.